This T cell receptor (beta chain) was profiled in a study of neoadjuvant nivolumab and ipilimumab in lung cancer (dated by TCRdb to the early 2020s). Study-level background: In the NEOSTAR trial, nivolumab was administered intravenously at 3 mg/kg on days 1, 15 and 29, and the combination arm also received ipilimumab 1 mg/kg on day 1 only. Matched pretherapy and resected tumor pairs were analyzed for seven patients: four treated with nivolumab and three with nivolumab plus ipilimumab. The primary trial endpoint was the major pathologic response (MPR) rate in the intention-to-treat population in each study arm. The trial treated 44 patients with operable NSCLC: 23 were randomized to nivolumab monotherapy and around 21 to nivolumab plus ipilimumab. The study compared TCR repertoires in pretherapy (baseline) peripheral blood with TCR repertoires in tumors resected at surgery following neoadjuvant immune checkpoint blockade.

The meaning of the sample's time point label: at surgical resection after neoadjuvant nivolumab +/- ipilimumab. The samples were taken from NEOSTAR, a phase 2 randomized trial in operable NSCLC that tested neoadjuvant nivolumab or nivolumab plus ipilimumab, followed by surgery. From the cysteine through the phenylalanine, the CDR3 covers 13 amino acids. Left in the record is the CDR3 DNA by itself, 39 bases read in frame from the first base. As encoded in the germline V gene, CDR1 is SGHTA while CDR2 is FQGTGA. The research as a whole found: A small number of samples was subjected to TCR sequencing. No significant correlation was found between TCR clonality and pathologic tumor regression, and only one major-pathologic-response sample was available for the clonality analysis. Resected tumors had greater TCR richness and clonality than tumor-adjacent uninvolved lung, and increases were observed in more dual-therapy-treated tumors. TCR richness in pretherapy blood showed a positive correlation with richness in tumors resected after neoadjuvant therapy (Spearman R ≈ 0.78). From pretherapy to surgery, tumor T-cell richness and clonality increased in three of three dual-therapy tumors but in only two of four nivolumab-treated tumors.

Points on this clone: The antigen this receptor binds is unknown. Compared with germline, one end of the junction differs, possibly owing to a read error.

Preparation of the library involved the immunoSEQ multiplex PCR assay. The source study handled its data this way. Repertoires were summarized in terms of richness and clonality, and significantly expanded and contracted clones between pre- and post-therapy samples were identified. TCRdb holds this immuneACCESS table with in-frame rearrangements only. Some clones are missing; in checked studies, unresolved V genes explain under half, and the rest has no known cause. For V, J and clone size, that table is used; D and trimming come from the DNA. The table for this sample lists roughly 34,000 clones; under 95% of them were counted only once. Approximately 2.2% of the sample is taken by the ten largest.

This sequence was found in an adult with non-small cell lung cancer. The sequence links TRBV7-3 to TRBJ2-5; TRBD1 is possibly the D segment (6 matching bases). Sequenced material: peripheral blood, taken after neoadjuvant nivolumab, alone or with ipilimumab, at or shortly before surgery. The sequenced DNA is TGTGCCAGCAGCTTACAGGGGCAAGGGACCCAGTACTTC. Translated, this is CASSLQGQGTQYF.